The T cell receptor (beta chain) under discussion was sequenced for a study of PD-L1 blockade in urothelial cancer (dated by TCRdb to the late 2010s). At the level of the whole study: Every patient began therapy at some point between 2013 and 2015 and was given atezolizumab 1,200 mg intravenously every 3 weeks. Blood samples gave median yields of around 150,000 T cells and tens of thousands of unique TCRs, along with a median clonality of roughly 0.08. Whole exome sequencing and RNA sequencing of pretreatment tumors were performed alongside TCR sequencing in the same patients. Blood samples were analyzed 3 weeks after the start of treatment (second dose) and 6 weeks after the start of treatment. Nine patients reached durable clinical benefit, while 20 patients did not. Durable clinical benefit meant progression-free survival longer than 6 months, and TCR features were also tested against progression-free and overall survival. Pretreatment tumor samples and matched peripheral blood, collected serially before and after atezolizumab treatment, underwent TCR sequencing. Over 28 patients had pretreatment blood TCR-seq, around 25 had at least one posttreatment blood collection, and around 25 had tumor TCR-seq. An ECOG performance status of 0 or 1 was recorded for the patients, and 0 to 3 prior chemotherapy regimens had been received by the patients. The study, an exploratory multi-omic analysis, examined somatic, immune and clinical correlates of response to PD-L1 blockade with atezolizumab in urothelial cancer. About nine tenths of the roughly 30 patients were males with bladder-origin urothelial cancer, and about 60% of the 29 reported a prior smoking history. On the study overall, not on this receptor specifically: Because the sample size was small (n of about 30) and many exploratory analyses were performed, the results are intended to be hypothesis-generating. A pretreatment peripheral blood TCR clonality below the median was linked to improved progression-free and overall survival. Greater expansion of tumor-associated TCR clones in peripheral blood 3 weeks after the start of treatment was observed in patients with durable benefit (n of about 20, p = 0.022).

On this clone itself: Its antigen has not been determined. Per-base quality was not reported, and no clone a single base away is much larger than it.

Synthetic TCR analog templates were spiked into each PCR so that absolute template abundance could be estimated from read counts. Using the immunoSEQ assay, TCRbeta CDR3 regions were amplified from genomic DNA with bias-controlled V and J gene primers. Sequencing of rearranged TCRbeta segments was done at approximately 20X coverage. Concerning the study's data processing: Sequencing errors were corrected by clustering, and CDR3s were annotated against IMGT so that V, D and J genes could be assigned. Only productive TCRbeta rearrangements were used in downstream analyses, excluding out-of-frame or stop-codon sequences. Clonality was calculated as one minus the Shannon entropy normalized by the log of the number of unique productive sequences. Clones differing between time points or between blood and tumor were identified using Fisher's exact test with Benjamini-Hochberg correction, with an adjusted p below 0.01 applied as the threshold. This immuneACCESS table, as held by TCRdb, lists in-frame sequences with V and J called but not all clones. Of the missing ones, under half trace to an unresolved V gene in checked studies; the others have no known cause. V, J and clone size derive from that table, while D and trimming were established from the DNA sequence. The table for this sample lists 85,000 to 90,000 clones; 90% of them were counted only once. The top ten hold 8% to 9.5% of the sample.

The cohort included some 30 patients with locally advanced or metastatic urothelial carcinoma who were treated at Memorial Sloan Kettering on a trial protocol. Peripheral blood mononuclear cells were collected pretreatment and during treatment, with between 1 and 8 total time points obtained per patient. The Qiagen DNeasy Blood extraction kit was used to purify genomic DNA from total PBMCs and tumor samples. PBMCs were collected pretreatment and during treatment, and were isolated and stored as previously described. The cysteine opens and the phenylalanine closes a CDR3 of 18 amino acids. Just CDR3 DNA is preserved here, 54 bases in frame from base 1. Cut back by 2 bases and 3 bases, the V and J ends lie 20 bases apart. CDR1 and CDR2 were assigned from the germline V gene as SGHAT and FQNNGV.

The TCR originated in a man aged 60-69 years with urothelial cancer. Sequenced here: PBMCs, sampled around atezolizumab (anti-PD-L1) treatment. The V gene is TRBV11-2 and the J gene is TRBJ2-1, and the D gene may be TRBD2, 6 bases matching. CDR3 protein: CASSLRGSWRGNYNEQFF. The DNA sequence is as follows: TGTGCCAGCAGCTTAAGGGGTAGCTGGCGGGGCAACTACAATGAGCAGTTCTTC.